This entry concerns a single T cell receptor beta chain. This clone's antigen is unknown. The record has no base qualities; no much larger clone is one base away. The immunoSEQ assay at survey resolution was used to sequence TCRbeta rearrangements from genomic DNA. Per the authors' processing: In the TCR sequencing data, the smallest productive clonotype frequency that could be detected was 2.59 x 10-5. Only productive TCRbeta rearrangements, defined as complete and in-frame sequences, were included in the analyses. Clonality for each sample was calculated as Simpson clonality in the immunoSEQ Analyzer version 3.0. Based on frequency, clones were grouped as very rare, small, medium, large (1-20%) or hyperexpanded (>20%). Generation probabilities were estimated with OLGA 1.2.3, V-gene circos plots were made with VDJtools, specificities were looked up in VDJdb, and CDR3 motifs were identified with GLIPH. In TCRdb, the immuneACCESS table is reduced to in-frame sequences with V and J assigned. These tables do not hold every clone; where another copy was compared, an unresolved V gene accounts for under half, and the others remain unexplained. For V, J and clone size, that table is used; D and trimming come from the DNA. This sample gives approximately 52,000 clones in total; less than 85% of them show up just once. The ten largest account for 1.5% of the sample.

Healthy controls were 37 blood donors whose buffy coats came from the Finnish Red Cross blood service. All TCR-sequenced material derived from peripheral blood: patient blood samples and healthy donor buffy coats. Peripheral blood mononuclear cells were isolated by Ficoll-Hypaque gradient centrifugation. CD4+ cells were magnetically purified from the buffy coats of healthy controls. The Gentra Puregene Cell and Tissue kit was used to extract genomic DNA, and a Qubit 2.0 fluorometer was used to measure the amount of genomic DNA. The sample comes from a study of STAT5B mutations in CD4+ large granular lymphocyte leukemia (dated by TCRdb to between 2021 and 2024). Notes on the research overall: Among healthy controls, the CDR3 'QG' motif was associated with a particular HLA allele. The study compared the TCRbeta repertoires of patients with CD4+ T-cell large granular lymphocyte leukemia against the TCRbeta repertoires of healthy blood donors. Flow cytometry on FACSCanto II or FACSVerse showed that the purified fractions were more than 95% pure among lymphocytes. Summary of the overall study and its limitations: Greater clonality appeared to be present in CD4-sorted patient repertoires than in healthy CD4+ repertoires, and the difference was retained after the putative leukemic clones were removed. The data were not HLA-matched, and the relatively small sample size could explain the higher clonality seen in CD4+ compared with CD8+ T-LGLL. Main leukemic clonotypes were private to each patient, although 25% to 30% appeared at low frequency in other patients' non-leukemic repertoires. Enrichment of TRBV06-family usage was observed among the top patient clones (8/27) relative to healthy controls (2/35).

V is cut back by 4 bases and J by 6 bases, with 7 bases in the junction unmatched. The CDR3 covers 15 residues, taking in both the cysteine and the phenylalanine. The only DNA kept is the CDR3, 45 bases in frame from the first base. The germline V gene gives CDR1 as SGHTA and CDR2 as FQGTGA. The source is a human donor in good health. The chain is encoded by TRBV7-3 joined to TRBJ2-1, with 9 middle bases fitting TRBD2. The specimen was CD4+ T cells from blood buffy coats. The CDR3 sequence is CASSSGLARGNEQFF. The nucleotides are TGTGCCAGCAGCTCGGGACTAGCCCGAGGCAATGAGCAGTTCTTC.